This TCR beta chain derives from a study of cytomegalovirus exposure and HLA in healthy donors. Use of 60 Vbeta and 13 Jbeta primers characterized the PCR. Only in-frame clones appear in the TCRdb table, and some are missing; sequencing was by immunoSEQ multiplex PCR. The repertoire holds about 160,000 clones, with around 67% as singletons. The CDR3 has 14 amino acids. Per germline, CDR1 SEHNR and CDR2 FQNEAQ (reference sequence). V was shortened by 8 bases and J by 2 bases, with 16 bases between the two germline ends. The sequencing sample was made of PBMCs. The V gene is TRBV7-9, the J gene TRBJ2-7; possible D gene TRBD2, 5 bases. The TCR comes from a woman under 30 in good health and CMV-seronegative. In DNA, the CDR3 is TGTGCCAGCGGACTTTCCGGGTTCACCTACGAGCAGTACTTC. This gives the protein CASGLSGFTYEQYF.